The 25 T cell receptor beta chains presented below share a single source sample, sequenced in a study of shared clonotypes between healthy human individuals. The protocol was immunoSEQ multiplex PCR, while the TCRdb copy is restricted to in-frame clones and leaves out a portion. The data contain over a million clones, about 84% of them singletons. Sequencing input: memory CD4+ T cells from PBMCs. The subset was: CD45RA-negative fraction. Receptor source: a man between 18 and 35 years old in good health. Some clones in this sample may be carry-over from other donors' samples.

The CDR3 sequence is CATSPNTLAGVVGTQYF. The CDR3, as DNA: TGTGCCACCAGCCCCAACACGCTAGCGGGAGTAGTGGGTACGCAGTATTTT. The chain links TRBV15 to TRBJ2-3; 10 positions match TRBD2. Trimming took 5 bases from V and 8 from J; bases not matched to a gene: 16. The CDR3 consists of 17 residues. CDR1 is LNHNV, CDR2 YYDKDF, per germline (reference sequence).

This clone has a count of ten or more. CDR3 sequence reads: CASSLLGALWDTQYF. In DNA form, the CDR3 reads TGCGCCAGCAGCTTGTTGGGGGCCCTGTGGGATACGCAGTATTTT. The rearrangement joins TRBV5-1 to TRBJ2-3, with a tentative D call TRBD1 (6 bases). The CDR3 sequence is 15 residues long. V lost 1 base and J lost 6, with 15 bases in between. Germline values: CDR1 SGHRS, CDR2 YFSETQ.

This clone was counted a few times. The genes are TRBV7-2 and TRBJ2-7; perhaps TRBD1 as D (6 bases). CDR3 length equals 15 residues. The germline CDR1 and CDR2 sequences are SGHTA and FQGNSA. The V end was cut by 5 bases, the J end by 1 base, with 15 bases between. This chain's CDR3 is CASSAQGLPSYEQYF. The CDR3 DNA reads TGTGCCAGCAGCGCACAGGGTCTCCCTTCCTACGAGCAGTACTTC.

The rearrangement links TRBV7-3 to TRBJ2-5; D might be TRBD2 (6 bases). The CDR3 loop spans 13 amino acids. The germline gives CDR1 SGHTA, CDR2 FQGTGA. V gave up 5 bases and J gave up 5 bases, with 12 bases separating them. The CDR3 is CASSRRLGETQYF. As DNA, the CDR3 is TGTGCCAGCAGCCGCAGACTAGGGGAGACCCAGTACTTC.

Only one count was recorded for this clone. The V and J genes are TRBV16 and TRBJ1-2; 10 positions match TRBD1. Losses at the gene ends were 5 bases for V and 7 bases for J; bases not matched to a gene: 4. The CDR3 totals 13 residues. Germline assignment: CDR1 KGHSY and CDR2 FQNENV. The DNA of the CDR3 is TGTGCCAGCAGCAGGGACAGGGGCGGTGGCTACACCTTC. Protein sequence: CASSRDRGGGYTF.

This CDR3 reads CASRGTVTETQYF. The DNA for the CDR3 is TGCGCCAGCAGGGGGACAGTCACAGAGACCCAGTACTTC. This chain uses TRBV5-1 with TRBJ2-5; TRBD1 agrees at 7 bases. Losses at the gene ends were 5 bases for V and 4 bases for J; bases not matched to a gene: 5. Germline V lookup: CDR1 SGHRS, CDR2 YFSETQ. The CDR3 has 13 amino acids.

V and J are TRBV5-1 and TRBJ1-3; 8 nucleotides align to TRBD1. This CDR3 is 15 amino acids long. The J segment lost 2 bases and the V segment lost 4 bases, leaving 5 bases of the junction unmatched. The germline V gene has CDR1 SGHRS and CDR2 YFSETQ. CDR3 protein: CASSLRTGTGNTIYF. CDR3 DNA: TGCGCCAGCAGCCTCCGGACAGGGACTGGAAACACCATATATTTT.

The chain carries TRBV19 and TRBJ1-1; D is undetermined. The V gene lost 6 bases and the J gene lost 8 bases, with 22 bases spanning the gap. The germline V gene encodes CDR1 LNHDA and CDR2 SQIVND (reference sequence). The CDR3 spans 15 residues. CDR3 loop: CASSTIGSWGGEAFF. For the CDR3, the DNA is TGTGCCAGTAGCACCATCGGAAGTTGGGGTGGGGAAGCTTTCTTT.

The rearrangement joins TRBV7-3 to TRBJ2-2, with 12 bases aligning to TRBD2. Trimming took 4 bases from V and 5 from J; bases not matched to a gene: 8. This CDR3 region has 17 residues. CDR1 is SGHTA, CDR2 FQGTGA, per germline. The CDR3 sequence: CASSSLAGGPQTGELFF. For the CDR3, the DNA is TGTGCCAGCAGCTCCCTAGCGGGAGGGCCGCAGACCGGGGAGCTGTTTTTT.

The rearrangement links TRBV30 to TRBJ1-5; TRBD1 matches at 7 bases. CDR1 and CDR2 from the germline V gene are GTSNPN and SVGIG (reference sequence). V dropped 3 bases and J dropped 6; count of bases not matched to a gene: 11. This CDR3 contains 15 residues. Here the CDR3 reads CAWRGKGAQPQPQHF. CDR3 DNA sequence: TGTGCCTGGAGAGGGAAGGGGGCGCAGCCTCAGCCCCAGCATTTT.

This rearrangement joins TRBV10-3 to TRBJ2-7; TRBD2 aligns across 10 bases. The CDR3 sequence is 13 residues long. Trimming cost V 6 bases and J 2 bases; bases outside gene matches: 1. Germline CDR1 ENHRY, CDR2 SYGVKD. CDR3 residues: CAIRLAGTYEQYF. CDR3 bases: TGTGCCATCAGACTAGCGGGGACCTACGAGCAGTACTTC.

CDR3 loop: CASSLAGSKTQYF. Written as DNA, the CDR3 is TGTGCCAGCAGTTTAGCGGGAAGCAAGACCCAGTACTTC. This sequence joins TRBV27 and TRBJ2-5, with D possibly being TRBD2 (6 bases). This CDR3 has 13 amino acids. Germline V lookup: CDR1 MNHEY, CDR2 SMNVEV (reference sequence). Trimming took off 2 bases at V and 6 bases at J, with 10 bases between the two ends.

The chain joins TRBV6-1 to TRBJ1-3; D not resolved. The germline gives CDR1 MNHNS, CDR2 SASEGT. Trimming removed 2 bases from V and 0 bases from J, with 17 bases in between. CDR3 length: 18 amino acids. CDR3 DNA sequence: TGTGCCAGCAGTGAACGATCGGCAGTCTTCGGCTCTGGAAACACCATATATTTT. It specifies CASSERSAVFGSGNTIYF.

The chain joins TRBV5-1 to TRBJ1-4; 8 bases agree with TRBD1. This CDR3 spans 14 amino acids. Germline CDR1 reads SGHRS; CDR2 reads YFSETQ. Unmatched junction bases numbered 7, after V lost 4 bases and J lost 8 bases. CDR3 in amino acids: CASSLRGLEEKLFF. The CDR3 region has the DNA TGCGCCAGCAGCCTCAGGGGGCTGGAGGAAAAACTGTTTTTT.

The chain combines TRBV5-1 with TRBJ1-4, with D tentatively TRBD1 (5 bases). V shed 1 base and J shed 8 bases, with 15 bases lying between them. CDR1 is SGHRS, CDR2 YFSETQ, per germline. The CDR3 spans 15 residues. CDR3 sequence reads: CASSLIPGRGEKLFF. The CDR3 region has the DNA TGCGCCAGCAGCTTGATCCCGGGAAGGGGCGAAAAACTGTTTTTT. Combining the CDR3 with reference TRBV5-1 and TRBJ1-4 gives the whole variable domain KAGVTQTPRYLIKTRGQQVTLSCSPISGHRSVSWYQQTPGQGLQFLFEYFSETQRNKGNFPGRFSGRQFSNSRSEMNVSTLELGDSALYLCASSLIPGRGEKLFFGSGTQLSVL.

This clone was recorded once. V gene TRBV14 combines with J gene TRBJ2-7; D gene uncertain. CDR3 length: 19 amino acids. Per germline, CDR1 SGHDN and CDR2 FVKESK. V was trimmed by 0 bases and J by 2 bases, leaving 23 bases between them. This chain's CDR3 is CASSQDDLAWRKQPYEQYF. DNA for the CDR3: TGTGCCAGCAGCCAAGACGATTTGGCTTGGCGTAAACAACCCTACGAGCAGTACTTC. Full variable domain (remainder filled in from reference TRBV14 and TRBJ2-7): EAGVTQFPSHSVIEKGQTVTLRCDPISGHDNLYWYRRVMGKEIKFLLHFVKESKQDESGMPNNRFLAERTGGTYSTLKVQPAELEDSGVYFCASSQDDLAWRKQPYEQYFGPGTRLTVT.

As concerns this clone: With a far larger clone one base away, a read error is the likely cause. This chain uses TRBV2 with TRBJ2-2, with 8 positions matching TRBD1. Germline lookup yields CDR1 SNHLY and CDR2 FYNNEI. This CDR3 has 16 residues. The trim removed 5 bases at V and 2 bases at J, leaving 7 bases unmatched. The CDR3 protein is CASSPQGAYNTGELFF. The CDR3 nucleotides read TGTGCCAGCAGTCCGCAGGGGGCTTATAACACCGGGGAGCTGTTTTTT. The full variable domain, its missing parts supplied by reference TRBV2 and TRBJ2-2, is EPEVTQTPSHQVTQMGQEVILRCVPISNHLYFYWYRQILGQKVEFLVSFYNNEISEKSEIFDDQFSVERPDGSNFTLKIRSTKLEDSAMYFCASSPQGAYNTGELFFGEGSRLTVL.

The genes are TRBV18 and TRBJ1-1, with D perhaps matching TRBD1 (6 bases). The V end lost 5 bases, the J end lost 1 base, and 11 bases lay between the germline ends. The CDR3 extends over 14 amino acids. Germline assignment: CDR1 KGHSH and CDR2 LQKENI. CDR3 DNA: TGTGCCAGCTCAGTAGACAGGACGAACACTGAAGCTTTCTTT. Translated, it gives CASSVDRTNTEAFF.

The chain carries TRBV14 and TRBJ2-3, with D tentatively TRBD2 (5 bases). Trimming stripped 6 bases from V and 0 bases from J, with 19 bases between. The CDR3 length is 17 residues. The germline gives CDR1 SGHDN, CDR2 FVKESK. CDR3 DNA: TGTGCCAGCAGTCCAGCGTTGCCGAGACTAAGCACAGATACGCAGTATTTT. As protein: CASSPALPRLSTDTQYF.

The chain is built from TRBV10-3 and TRBJ2-7, with D possibly being TRBD1 or TRBD2 (5 bases each). The CDR3 consists of 15 residues. V lost 4 bases to trimming and J lost 0 bases, with 13 bases between them. Germline V gives CDR1 ENHRY, CDR2 SYGVKD. Here the CDR3 DNA reads TGTGCCATCAGTGGGGGGAGTACGAGCTCCTACGAGCAGTACTTC. Its translation is CAISGGSTSSYEQYF.

The chain couples TRBV5-1 to TRBJ2-7, with 8 bases fitting TRBD2. Germline V gene sequence: CDR1 SGHRS, CDR2 YFSETQ. The CDR3 is 13 residues long. Trimming removed 4 bases from V and 5 bases from J; junction bases left unmatched: 5. This chain's CDR3 is CASSGGLGDEQYF. Here the CDR3 DNA reads TGCGCCAGCAGCGGGGGACTAGGCGACGAGCAGTACTTC. The entire variable domain, with the rest obtained from reference TRBV5-1 and TRBJ2-7, is as follows: KAGVTQTPRYLIKTRGQQVTLSCSPISGHRSVSWYQQTPGQGLQFLFEYFSETQRNKGNFPGRFSGRQFSNSRSEMNVSTLELGDSALYLCASSGGLGDEQYFGPGTRLTVT.

This clone was observed a few times. V is TRBV27 and J is TRBJ2-7; 11 nucleotides agree with TRBD2. Per germline, CDR1 MNHEY and CDR2 SMNVEV (reference sequence). With V trimmed by 10 bases and J by 4 bases, 12 bases remained unmatched. The CDR3 has 15 residues. The CDR3 nucleotides read TGTGCCACCCGAAGTCAGGGACTAGCGGCATACGAGCAGTACTTC. This codes for CATRSQGLAAYEQYF.

In this sample, this clone turned up once. The rearrangement joins TRBV11-3 to TRBJ2-5; 7 nucleotides agree with TRBD2. This CDR3 is built from 14 residues. Trimming removed 4 bases from V and 1 base from J; junction bases left unmatched: 3. Looked up from germline, CDR1 is SGHNT and CDR2 is YENEEA. The CDR3 protein is CASSSGRAQETQYF. The CDR3 DNA reads as TGTGCCAGCAGCTCAGGGAGGGCCCAAGAGACCCAGTACTTC.

This sequence joins TRBV7-2 and TRBJ2-2; D might be TRBD1 (6 bases). Trimming left V 5 bases short and J 1 base short, with 14 bases between. The CDR3 runs 16 residues. The germline V gene has CDR1 SGHTA and CDR2 FQGNSA. CDR3 sequence: CASSIQGTQNTGELFF. CDR3 nucleotides: TGTGCCAGCAGCATACAGGGTACCCAGAACACCGGGGAGCTGTTTTTT. The full variable domain, its missing parts supplied by reference TRBV7-2 and TRBJ2-2, is GAGVSQSPSNKVTEKGKDVELRCDPISGHTALYWYRQSLGQGLEFLIYFQGNSAPDKSGLPSDRFSAERTGGSVSTLTIQRTQQEDSAVYLCASSIQGTQNTGELFFGEGSRLTVL.

The chain is built from TRBV19 and TRBJ1-2; maybe TRBD1 (6 bases). This CDR3 region has 13 residues. Germline V gene sequence: CDR1 LNHDA, CDR2 SQIVND (reference sequence). The germline V and J ends were trimmed by 6 bases and 3 bases, with 11 bases remaining between them. CDR3: CASRQDSHYGYTF. Written as DNA, the CDR3 is TGTGCCAGTAGACAGGACAGTCACTATGGCTACACCTTC. The whole variable domain, remainder taken from reference TRBV19 and TRBJ1-2, is DGGITQSPKYLFRKEGQNVTLSCEQNLNHDAMYWYRQDPGQGLRLIYYSQIVNDFQKGDIAEGYSVSREKKESFPLTVTSAQKNPTAFYLCASRQDSHYGYTFGSGTRLTVV.